The 21 T cell receptor beta chains reported below all come from one sample, sequenced in a study of blood T cell repertoires in COVID-19. Libraries were prepared by immunoSEQ multiplex PCR; TCRdb keeps only in-frame clonotypes and omits some of them. Of some 210,000 clones in the sample, 70% to 90% were seen once. The sample consisted of PBMCs or T cells enriched from blood (not recorded which). The receptors come from a man in his forties who had recovered from COVID-19.

V is TRBV15 and J is TRBJ1-2; 7 bases fit TRBD1. Germline V gene data show CDR1 as LNHNV and CDR2 as YYDKDF (reference sequence). Trimming at V came to 5 bases and at J to 5 bases, leaving 11 bases not matched to a gene. The CDR3 has 15 residues. For the CDR3, the DNA is TGTGCCACCAGCTTGGGACGACAGGGATGGTATGGCTACACCTTC. This sequence encodes CATSLGRQGWYGYTF.

The V call is TRBV4-1, the J call TRBJ1-2; the D gene is possibly TRBD1 (6 bases). Trimming stripped 0 bases from V and 8 bases from J, with 13 bases between. This CDR3 comprises 14 residues. Per the germline V gene, CDR1 is MGHRA and CDR2 is YSYEKL. The CDR3 bases are TGCGCCAGCAGCCAAGATAGGCGGGGGGGCGGCTACACCTTC. Protein sequence: CASSQDRRGGGYTF.

This chain uses TRBV18 with TRBJ1-2; unclear D gene. The length of the CDR3 is 14 residues. V was trimmed by 1 base and J by 2 bases, leaving 8 bases between them. Germline CDR1 KGHSH, CDR2 LQKENI. CDR3 DNA: TGTGCCAGCTCACCACGTCCAGAAAACTATGGCTACACCTTC. Protein product: CASSPRPENYGYTF.

This clone was detected once. The chain recombines TRBV9 with TRBJ2-7, with D perhaps matching TRBD2 (7 bases). The CDR3 has 14 amino acids. V dropped 4 bases and J dropped 2 bases, with 13 bases sitting between them. The germline V gene has CDR1 SGDLS and CDR2 YYNGEE. In nucleotides, the CDR3 is TGTGCCAGCAGCCGCGGGGGCCCACCCTACGAGCAGTACTTC. It specifies CASSRGGPPYEQYF. The complete variable domain, with remaining parts taken from reference TRBV9 and TRBJ2-7, reads DSGVTQTPKHLITATGQRVTLRCSPRSGDLSVYWYQQSLDQGLQFLIQYYNGEERAKGNILERFSAQQFPDLHSELNLSSLELGDSALYFCASSRGGPPYEQYFGPGTRLTVT.

The chain is built from TRBV7-9 and TRBJ1-1, with D tentatively TRBD1 (5 bases). This CDR3 contains 15 residues. Germline-derived CDR1 and CDR2 are SEHNR and FQNEAQ (reference sequence). V lost 5 bases and J 4 bases, leaving 17 bases between the germline ends. CDR3 coding DNA: TGTGCCAGCAGCCCTACGGGGGGGGTGCTCACTGAAGCTTTCTTT. Its protein is CASSPTGGVLTEAFF.

This chain uses TRBV5-6 with TRBJ2-3, with 8 bases identical to TRBD2. There are 17 residues in the CDR3. Trimming cost V 0 bases and J 7 bases; bases outside gene matches: 13. Germline CDR1 SGHDT, CDR2 YYEEEE. This chain's CDR3 is CASSLDWREASSYTQYF. The CDR3 nucleotides are TGTGCCAGCAGCTTGGATTGGCGGGAGGCTTCTTCTTATACGCAGTATTTT.

The chain carries TRBV6-2 or TRBV6-3 and TRBJ1-2, with 7 bases that match TRBD1. V lost 5 bases, J lost 7 bases, and 10 bases stayed unmatched. In germline, CDR1 is MNHEY, CDR2 SVGEGT. The CDR3 sequence is 14 residues long. CDR3 sequence reads: CASSPYRQGSGYTF. For the CDR3, the DNA is TGTGCCAGCAGTCCATACAGACAGGGAAGTGGCTACACCTTC.

This chain links TRBV28 with TRBJ1-2, with 7 bases aligning to TRBD1. This CDR3 is built from 14 residues. V shed 2 bases, J shed 8 bases, and the junction held 8 bases outside the gene matches. Germline CDR1 MDHEN, CDR2 SYDVKM. CDR3 region: CASSLIGRGDGYTF. Written as DNA, the CDR3 is TGTGCCAGCAGTTTAATCGGCAGGGGGGACGGCTACACCTTC.

The rearrangement links TRBV11-2 to TRBJ2-3, with TRBD2 as a possible D gene (5 bases). Germline V gene data show CDR1 as SGHAT and CDR2 as FQNNGV. With 6 bases removed from V and 1 base from J, the gap between germline ends came to 14 bases. This CDR3 region has 15 residues. CDR3 sequence (DNA): TGTGCCAGCAGAAAGGGAGATCGGGGCACAGATACGCAGTATTTT. Protein: CASRKGDRGTDTQYF.

V usage is TRBV3-1 (or the pseudogene TRBV3-2) and J usage is TRBJ2-1; TRBD2 matches 14 bases. CDR1 LGHDT and CDR2 YNNKEL come from the germline V gene (reference sequence). The CDR3 extends over 16 amino acids. The V gene end was trimmed by 6 bases and the J gene end by 9 bases; junction bases not matched to a gene: 10. CDR3 in DNA: TGTGCCAGCAGAGACCGACTAGCGGGAGGGTGGAGTGAGCAGTTCTTC. This translates into CASRDRLAGGWSEQFF.

The J gene is TRBJ2-3, the V gene TRBV9; D may be TRBD1 (6 bases). Trimming shortened V by 0 bases and J by 3 bases, and 11 bases separated the two germline ends. The germline V gene encodes CDR1 SGDLS and CDR2 YYNGEE. This CDR3 spans 15 amino acids. The CDR3 DNA follows: TGTGCCAGCAGCGTAGGGACGAGGGGGACAGATACGCAGTATTTT. This sequence encodes CASSVGTRGTDTQYF.

Here the CDR3 DNA reads TGTGCCAGCAGCGGAGGATATAGCAATCAGCCCCAGCATTTT. Protein product: CASSGGYSNQPQHF. The chain is built from TRBV27 and TRBJ1-5; D remains ambiguous. CDR3 length: 14 amino acids. The germline V and J ends were trimmed by 6 bases and 0 bases, with 9 bases remaining between them. Per germline, CDR1 MNHEY and CDR2 SMNVEV (reference sequence).

The chain employs TRBV5-1 and TRBJ2-3; the match to TRBD2 covers 8 bases. Germline CDR1 reads SGHRS; CDR2 reads YFSETQ. V dropped 7 bases and J dropped 1; count of bases not matched to a gene: 8. CDR3 length: 15 amino acids. CDR3 loop: CASVGGVAGTDTQYF. DNA of the CDR3: TGCGCCAGCGTCGGGGGGGTAGCGGGCACAGATACGCAGTATTTT. Filled out from reference TRBV5-1 and TRBJ2-3, the complete variable domain reads KAGVTQTPRYLIKTRGQQVTLSCSPISGHRSVSWYQQTPGQGLQFLFEYFSETQRNKGNFPGRFSGRQFSNSRSEMNVSTLELGDSALYLCASVGGVAGTDTQYFGPGTRLTVL.

The rearrangement links TRBV19 to TRBJ1-2; the match to TRBD1 covers 7 bases. The J segment lost 6 bases and the V segment lost 10 bases, leaving 8 bases of the junction unmatched. CDR1 is LNHDA and CDR2 is SQIVND in the germline V gene (reference sequence). The CDR3 runs to 12 residues. CDR3 amino acids: CAIAIQGNGYTF. CDR3 nucleotide sequence: TGTGCCATTGCAATACAGGGGAATGGCTACACCTTC.

This chain uses TRBV5-1 with TRBJ1-1; 7 bases are a match to TRBD1. Germline CDR1 reads SGHRS; CDR2 reads YFSETQ. The CDR3 covers 14 residues. The V and J ends lost 4 bases and 8 bases, in that order; junction bases with no gene match: 11. CDR3 loop: CASSLTTGSSEAFF. The DNA of the CDR3 is TGCGCCAGCAGCCTAACGACAGGGTCTTCCGAAGCTTTCTTT.

The rearrangement links TRBV28 to TRBJ2-5; TRBD1 is a possible D gene (5 bases). V lost 7 bases and J 3 bases, leaving 18 bases between the germline ends. The germline V gene encodes CDR1 MDHEN and CDR2 SYDVKM. This CDR3 region has 15 residues. CDR3 bases: TGTGCCAGCACCTCCCTAGGGGCAGGCGAAGAGACCCAGTACTTC. This sequence encodes CASTSLGAGEETQYF.

J is TRBJ1-1 and V is TRBV7-9; TRBD1 is a possible D gene (5 bases). The CDR3 is 15 residues long. Germline CDR1 SEHNR, CDR2 FQNEAQ (reference sequence). Trimming cost V 3 bases and J 6 bases, with 17 bases left between them. DNA for the CDR3: TGTGCCAGCAGCTTTTTCCACTCTCAGGGATCTGAAGCTTTCTTT. Its protein is CASSFFHSQGSEAFF.

V gene TRBV12-3 or TRBV12-4 combines with J gene TRBJ2-1, with D unclear. This CDR3 region has 13 residues. Trimming shortened V by 4 bases and J by 1 base, and 5 bases separated the two germline ends. CDR3 amino acids: CASSYISYNEQFF. In DNA form, the CDR3 reads TGTGCCAGCAGTTATATTTCCTACAATGAGCAGTTCTTC.

The CDR3 DNA reads as TGTGCCTGGCAAGGAAGACAGGGGAACACTGAAGCTTTCTTT. Translated: CAWQGRQGNTEAFF. The V gene is TRBV30, the J gene TRBJ1-1, with 7 positions matching TRBD1. This CDR3 is built from 14 residues. J lost 1 base, V lost 5 bases, and 7 bases had no gene match. Germline V gene data show CDR1 as GTSNPN and CDR2 as SVGIG (reference sequence).

The V call is TRBV12-5, the J call TRBJ2-5; D uncertain. The CDR3 length is 11 residues. Germline CDR1 LGHNT, CDR2 FRNRAP. The V end lost 5 bases, the J end lost 5 bases, and 6 bases lay between the germline ends. The CDR3 reads CASGRRETQYF. DNA for the CDR3: TGTGCTAGTGGTCGCCGGGAGACCCAGTACTTC. Using reference TRBV12-5 and TRBJ2-5 for the parts outside the CDR3, the full variable domain is DARVTQTPRHKVTEMGQEVTMRCQPILGHNTVFWYRQTMMQGLELLAYFRNRAPLDDSGMPKDRFSAEMPDATLATLKIQPSEPRDSAVYFCASGRRETQYFGPGTRLLVL.

The rearrangement links TRBV3-1 (or the pseudogene TRBV3-2) to TRBJ1-4; TRBD1 matches at 8 bases. V lost 4 bases, J lost 4 bases, and 5 bases stayed unmatched. Per the germline V gene, CDR1 is LGHDT and CDR2 is YNNKEL (reference sequence). The CDR3 is 15 residues long. CDR3 nucleotide sequence: TGTGCCAGCAGCCTTGGAACAGGGGGTAATGAAAAACTGTTTTTT. This gives the protein CASSLGTGGNEKLFF.